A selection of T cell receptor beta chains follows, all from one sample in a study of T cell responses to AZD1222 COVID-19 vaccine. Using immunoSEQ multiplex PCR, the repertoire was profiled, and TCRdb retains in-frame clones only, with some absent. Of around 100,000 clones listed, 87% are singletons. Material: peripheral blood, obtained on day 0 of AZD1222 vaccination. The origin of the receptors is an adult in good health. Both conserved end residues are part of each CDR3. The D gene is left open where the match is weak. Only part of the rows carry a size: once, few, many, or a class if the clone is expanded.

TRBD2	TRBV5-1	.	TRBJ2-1	TGCGCCAGCAGCTTCTCCGCGGGGGACAATGAGCAGTTCTTC	CASSFSAGDNEQFF
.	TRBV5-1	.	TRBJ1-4	TGCGCCAGTAGGGGTGCTAATGAAAAACTGTTTTTT	CASRGANEKLFF
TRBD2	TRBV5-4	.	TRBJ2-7	TGTGCCAGCAGCCCAACTAGCGGGGTAACCTACGAGCAGTACTTC	CASSPTSGVTYEQYF
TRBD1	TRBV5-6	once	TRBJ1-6	TGTGCCAGCAGCCTGGGACAGGGGGTTAATTCACCCCTCCACTTT	CASSLGQGVNSPLHF
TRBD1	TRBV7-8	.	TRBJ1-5	TGTGCCAGCAGCCGCGGGGGACAGGCTAATCAGCCCCAGCATTTT	CASSRGGQANQPQHF
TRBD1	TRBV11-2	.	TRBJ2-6	TGTGCCAGCAGCTTAGCCTGGTGGACAGGAAGGGCCGGGGCCAACGTCCTGACTTTC	CASSLAWWTGRAGANVLTF
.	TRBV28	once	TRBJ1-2	TGTGCCAGCAGTTTACTGGGCCTAATAGGAGGCAACTATGGCTACACCTTC	CASSLLGLIGGNYGYTF
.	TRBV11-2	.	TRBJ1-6	TGTGCCAGCAGCTTAGTCTCCGGGGTTCGTAATTCACCCCTCCACTTT	CASSLVSGVRNSPLHF
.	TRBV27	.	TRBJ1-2	TGTGCCAGCAGTCCAAGGGGTTGGGCTGGCTACACCTTC	CASSPRGWAGYTF
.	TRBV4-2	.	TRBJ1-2	TGTGCCAGCAGCCAAGATCAATCGGCAGGGAGATGGTATGGCTACACCTTC	CASSQDQSAGRWYGYTF
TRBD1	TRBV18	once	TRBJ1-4	TGTGCCAGCTCACGGACAGGGGGTTCCCTCGTGGATGAAAAACTGTTTTTT	CASSRTGGSLVDEKLFF
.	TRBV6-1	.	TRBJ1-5	TGTGCCAGCAGTGAAGACAGGGCTCAGCCCCAGCATTTT	CASSEDRAQPQHF
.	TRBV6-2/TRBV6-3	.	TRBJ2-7	TGTGCCAGCAGTTACCGGCAGAGACACGAGCAGTACTTC	CASSYRQRHEQYF
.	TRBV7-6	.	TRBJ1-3	TGTGCCAGCAGCTTAGGAAATCTCGGTGGAAACACCATATATTTT	CASSLGNLGGNTIYF
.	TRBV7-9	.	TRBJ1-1	TGTGCCAGCAGCTTACCCGGTGACACTGAAGCTTTCTTT	CASSLPGDTEAFF
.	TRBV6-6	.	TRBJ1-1	TGTGCCAGCAGTTACGGGGAGAACACTGAAGCTTTCTTT	CASSYGENTEAFF
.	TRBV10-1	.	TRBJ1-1	TGCGCCAGCACTGACGGCGGGAAAAACACTGAAGCTTTCTTT	CASTDGGKNTEAFF
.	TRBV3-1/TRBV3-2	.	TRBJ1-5	TGTGCCAGCAGCCAAGAGGTAGAGGCTCGGGTTGAGCCCCAGCATTTT	CASSQEVEARVEPQHF
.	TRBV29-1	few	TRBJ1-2	TGCAGCTCATATGACCGATCCGTTGGGTATGGCTACACCTTC	CSSYDRSVGYGYTF
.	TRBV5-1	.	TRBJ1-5	TGCGCCAGCAGCTTGGGGGGGCAGAGCAATCAGCCCCAGCATTTT	CASSLGGQSNQPQHF
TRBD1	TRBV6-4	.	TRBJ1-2	TGTGCCAGCAGACCGACAGGGACCAACTATGGCTACACCTTC	CASRPTGTNYGYTF
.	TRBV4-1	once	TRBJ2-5	TGCGCCAGCAGCCAAGAGACGGCGGTCCGAGAGACCCAGTACTTC	CASSQETAVRETQYF
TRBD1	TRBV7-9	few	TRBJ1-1	TGTGCCAGCAGCGGACAGGGTTATACTGAAGCTTTCTTT	CASSGQGYTEAFF
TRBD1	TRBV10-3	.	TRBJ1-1	TGTGCCATCAGTGGGGGACAGGAGTATGACACTGAAGCTTTCTTT	CAISGGQEYDTEAFF
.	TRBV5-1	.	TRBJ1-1	TGCGCCAGCAGCTGGGTACGGGGGCCCGACACTGAAGCTTTCTTT	CASSWVRGPDTEAFF
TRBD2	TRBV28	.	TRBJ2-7	TGTGCCAGCAGTTCGCCGGGACTAGCGGGTTCCTACGAGCAGTACTTC	CASSSPGLAGSYEQYF
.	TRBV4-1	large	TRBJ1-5	TGCGCCAGCAGCTCAAGCCCCCCAGGGGGCAATCAGCCCCAGCATTTT	CASSSSPPGGNQPQHF
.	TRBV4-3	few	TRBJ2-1	TGCGCCAGCAGCCAGGAGGAAGGGACCTACAATGAGCAGTTCTTC	CASSQEEGTYNEQFF
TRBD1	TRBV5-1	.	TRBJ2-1	TGCGCCAGCAGCTTGAGAGGGGGGACAGGAGAATACAATGAGCAGTTCTTC	CASSLRGGTGEYNEQFF
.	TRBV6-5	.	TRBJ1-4	TGTGCCAGCAACCGAGGGGGGGGTAATGAAAAACTGTTTTTT	CASNRGGGNEKLFF
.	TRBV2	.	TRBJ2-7	TGTGCCAGCAGTGAGGGGCAGCTGGATTACGAGCAGTACTTC	CASSEGQLDYEQYF
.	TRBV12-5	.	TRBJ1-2	TGTGCTAGTGGTTTGCTCCCCATTGACGGTCGCTACACCTTC	CASGLLPIDGRYTF
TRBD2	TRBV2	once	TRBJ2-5	TGTGCCAGTCTCAGGGCGGGGGGAGGTGAGACCCAGTACTTC	CASLRAGGGETQYF
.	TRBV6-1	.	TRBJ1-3	TGTGCCAGCAGTGACCTCAGGGTATCTGGAAACACCATATATTTT	CASSDLRVSGNTIYF
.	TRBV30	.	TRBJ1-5	TGTGCCTGGAGTAGTTTGAGCAATCAGCCCCAGCATTTT	CAWSSLSNQPQHF
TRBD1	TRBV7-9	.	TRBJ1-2	TGTGCCAGCAGCTTCGAACAGGGGAGCTACTATGGCTACACCTTC	CASSFEQGSYYGYTF
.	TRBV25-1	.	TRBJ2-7	TGTGCCAGCAGTTCCGGCAGGGGGGCTGAATACTCGGGCGAGCAGTACTTC	CASSSGRGAEYSGEQYF
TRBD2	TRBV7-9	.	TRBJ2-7	TGTGCCAGCAGCTTAGTTTACGATGGACTAGCGGGAGTATGGGAGCAGTACTTC	CASSLVYDGLAGVWEQYF
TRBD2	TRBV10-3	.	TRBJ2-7	TGTGCCATCAGAGACGGACTAGCGGGCTCCTACGAGCAGTACTTC	CAIRDGLAGSYEQYF
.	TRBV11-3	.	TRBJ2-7	TGTGCCAGCAGCCTCGGGGGTAGTGCCCACGAGCAGTACTTC	CASSLGGSAHEQYF
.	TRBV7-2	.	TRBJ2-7	TGTGCCAGCAGCTTATACGGGCAGACCTACGAGCAGTACTTC	CASSLYGQTYEQYF
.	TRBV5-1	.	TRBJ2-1	TGCGCCAGCAGCTTGTGGGCAGGGGAGGTTAATGAGCAGTTCTTC	CASSLWAGEVNEQFF
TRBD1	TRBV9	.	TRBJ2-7	TGTGCCAGCAGCCCCGGTTGGGACAGAACCTACGAGCAGTACTTC	CASSPGWDRTYEQYF
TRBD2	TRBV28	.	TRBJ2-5	TGTGCCAGCAGTTCGTTGAGCGGGGGGGCGGAGACCCAGTACTTC	CASSSLSGGAETQYF
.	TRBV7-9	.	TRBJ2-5	TGTGCCAGCAGCGCGAGAGGCAGTCAACAAGAGACCCAGTACTTC	CASSARGSQQETQYF